This entry concerns a single TCR beta chain. Its target is unknown. This record belongs to a study of vaccination and CD4 T cells after COVID-19. Study in general: There were six male and four female convalescents, and two of them were Hispanic. It was a median about 92 days after diagnosis, with a range of 35 to 161, that post-COVID samples were drawn. Cellular stimulation was performed using overlapping spike peptides derived from SARS-CoV-2, HCoV-NL63, HCoV-OC43 and HCoV-229E. Each control culture was treated with a CEFX pool, an HIV-1 Nef pool, or no peptide.

With the Oncomine TCR Beta short-read assay, DNA from cultured CD4+ T cells was sequenced. MiXCR was run by TCRdb on the PCR reads, yielding one entry per CDR3 protein. This table holds about 20,000 distinct CDR3 sequences, around a quarter found once. Germline trimming cut 4 bases from V and 4 bases from J; bases unmatched to any gene: 5. Germline CDR1 SGHRS, CDR2 YFSETQ. CDR3 length: 13 amino acids. Noted treatment: approximately nine-day PBMC culture with coronavirus spike peptide pools or control peptides (ViraFEST assay). The specimen was cultured CD4+ T cells from blood. The chain carries TRBV5-1 and TRBJ2-7; 7 bases match TRBD1. The receptor was isolated from a human donor with COVID-19. The CDR3 reads CASSQGEVYEQYF. The CDR3 nucleotides are TGCGCCAGCAGCCAGGGGGAAGTTTACGAGCAGTACTTC.